A single sample gave rise to the 20 T cell receptor beta chains below, sequenced in a study of blood T cell repertoires in COVID-19. Some clones are missing from TCRdb's copy, which holds only in-frame ones; the method was immunoSEQ multiplex PCR. The sample carries approximately 150,000 clones, 85% to 90% recorded once. The specimen sequenced was peripheral blood. These TCRs come from a middle-aged man who had recovered from COVID-19.

A single count supports this clone. In DNA form, the CDR3 reads TGTGCCAGCAGCCCGCCGAGAGGGGGCGGTAGCACTGAAGCTTTCTTT. Its protein product is CASSPPRGGGSTEAFF. This chain links TRBV25-1 with TRBJ1-1; 7 nucleotides align to TRBD1. The germline gives CDR1 MGHDK, CDR2 SYGVNS. This CDR3 region has 16 residues. With 6 bases clipped from V and 4 bases from J, the junction kept 14 bases outside the gene matches.

The chain joins TRBV7-2 to TRBJ2-6, with 7 bases identical to TRBD2. The CDR3 contains 16 residues. Germline CDR1 SGHTA, CDR2 FQGNSA. The V and J ends lost 3 bases and 2 bases, in that order; junction bases with no gene match: 4. CDR3 sequence: CASSFGGGTGANVLTF. DNA for the CDR3: TGTGCCAGCAGCTTTGGGGGAGGGACTGGGGCCAACGTCCTGACTTTC.

V gene TRBV19 combines with J gene TRBJ1-6; 8 positions agree with TRBD1. Per germline, CDR1 LNHDA and CDR2 SQIVND (reference sequence). V shed 6 bases and J 7 bases; nucleotides not matched to a gene: 5. CDR3 length: 14 amino acids. CDR3 sequence (DNA): TGTGCCAGTAGCAGGACAGGGTGGAATTCACCCCTCCACTTT. Translation: CASSRTGWNSPLHF.

This chain joins TRBV4-1 and TRBJ1-5, with 7 bases fitting TRBD1. The ends lost 1 base at V and 6 bases at J; junction bases unmatched: 18. CDR3 length equals 19 residues. Germline CDR1 reads MGHRA; CDR2 reads YSYEKL. DNA of the CDR3: TGCGCCAGCAGCCAAGTCGGGACAGATCTATTCTTGGGCATTCAGCCCCAGCATTTT. Translating gives CASSQVGTDLFLGIQPQHF.

The chain links TRBV11-3 to TRBJ2-1, with D tentatively TRBD2 (5 bases). CDR1 and CDR2 (germline): SGHNT, YENEEA. This CDR3 region has 18 residues. Trimming took off 1 base at V and 2 bases at J, with 18 bases between the two ends. Here the CDR3 DNA reads TGTGCCAGCAGCTTAGGCCCCTATTCGGCGGAGGCCTACAATGAGCAGTTCTTC. Protein product: CASSLGPYSAEAYNEQFF.

This clone was found once. The J gene is TRBJ2-7, the V gene TRBV7-2; the match to TRBD2 covers 10 bases. The CDR3 length is 16 residues. With 5 bases clipped from V and 3 bases from J, the junction kept 10 bases outside the gene matches. Germline V gives CDR1 SGHTA, CDR2 FQGNSA. CDR3 nucleotide sequence: TGTGCCAGCAGCCTACAAACACTAGCGGGGAGCTACGAGCAGTACTTC. It encodes CASSLQTLAGSYEQYF.

The chain employs TRBV5-6 and TRBJ1-1, with no clear D. Germline loops: CDR1 SGHDT, CDR2 YYEEEE. The V end lost 1 base, the J end lost 3 bases, and 13 bases lay between the germline ends. CDR3 size: 15 residues. For the CDR3, the DNA is TGTGCCAGCAGCTTGTTCCACACAGTGGACACTGAAGCTTTCTTT. Translated: CASSLFHTVDTEAFF. The whole variable domain, remainder taken from reference TRBV5-6 and TRBJ1-1, is DAGVTQSPTHLIKTRGQQVTLRCSPKSGHDTVSWYQQALGQGPQFIFQYYEEEERQRGNFPDRFSGHQFPNYSSELNVNALLLGDSALYLCASSLFHTVDTEAFFGQGTRLTVV.

In its sample, this clone was seen once. This chain uses TRBV7-9 with TRBJ2-1; D might be TRBD2 (6 bases). The CDR3 runs 16 residues. In germline, CDR1 is SEHNR, CDR2 FQNEAQ (reference sequence). The V and J ends lost 0 bases and 8 bases respectively, with 17 bases between them. DNA for the CDR3: TGTGCCAGCAGCTTAGCGGCTAGCGAATGGTTTGATGAGCAGTTCTTC. Protein product: CASSLAASEWFDEQFF.

Only one count was recorded for this clone. The chain has TRBV29-1 and TRBJ1-5; 8 positions match TRBD1. CDR3 size: 14 residues. The germline V gene encodes CDR1 SQVTM and CDR2 ANQGSEA. Trimming removed 4 bases from V and 2 bases from J; junction bases left unmatched: 4. DNA of the CDR3: TGCAGCGTTGGGACAGGGATGGGCAATCAGCCCCAGCATTTT. As protein: CSVGTGMGNQPQHF. The variable domain in full, with the rest retrieved from reference TRBV29-1 and TRBJ1-5, is SAVISQKPSRDICQRGTSLTIQCQVDSQVTMMFWYRQQPGQSLTLIATANQGSEATYESGFVIDKFPISRPNLTFSTLTVSNMSPEDSSIYLCSVGTGMGNQPQHFGDGTRLSIL.

This clone was found a few times. The chain recombines TRBV11-2 with TRBJ1-6; D is ambiguous. The germline CDR1 and CDR2 sequences are SGHAT and FQNNGV. V shed 2 bases and J shed 10 bases, with 12 bases lying between them. The length of the CDR3 is 14 residues. The CDR3: CASSLPLKLSPLHF. The CDR3 DNA reads TGTGCCAGCAGCTTACCCCTGAAGCTCTCACCCCTCCACTTT.

V usage is TRBV6-5 and J usage is TRBJ2-5; 7 bases map to TRBD2. Germline V CDR1 and CDR2: MNHEY, SVGAGI. V dropped 1 base and J dropped 3; count of bases not matched to a gene: 8. This CDR3 spans 16 amino acids. Here the CDR3 DNA reads TGTGCCAGCAGTTACTTACGGAGCGGGGCTGAAGAGACCCAGTACTTC. It encodes CASSYLRSGAEETQYF.

The rearrangement links TRBV9 to TRBJ2-3, with 8 bases that match TRBD2. V shed 0 bases, J shed 2 bases, and the junction held 8 bases outside the gene matches. The CDR3 is 17 amino acids. Germline CDR1 and CDR2: SGDLS and YYNGEE. CDR3 DNA sequence: TGTGCCAGCAGCGTAGCTTTTACTAGCGGATTCACAGATACGCAGTATTTT. This translates into CASSVAFTSGFTDTQYF.

This clone has just a few counts. The V call is TRBV9, the J call TRBJ2-7, with 7 bases aligning to TRBD1. The CDR3 is 15 residues long. The ends lost 3 bases at V and 0 bases at J; junction bases unmatched: 6. The germline V gene encodes CDR1 SGDLS and CDR2 YYNGEE. The CDR3 DNA follows: TGTGCCAGCAGCGCCGGGACAGAGAGCTCCTACGAGCAGTACTTC. It encodes CASSAGTESSYEQYF. The full variable domain, in which reference TRBV9 and TRBJ2-7 provide the parts outside the CDR3, is DSGVTQTPKHLITATGQRVTLRCSPRSGDLSVYWYQQSLDQGLQFLIQYYNGEERAKGNILERFSAQQFPDLHSELNLSSLELGDSALYFCASSAGTESSYEQYFGPGTRLTVT.

The chain combines TRBV5-1 with TRBJ1-2; maybe TRBD1 (6 bases). The CDR3 loop spans 14 amino acids. In germline, CDR1 is SGHRS, CDR2 YFSETQ. Trimming shortened V by 1 base and J by 6 bases, and 13 bases separated the two germline ends. The CDR3, as DNA: TGCGCCAGCAGCTTGTCCGGGGGGCAAAATGGCTACACCTTC. This codes for CASSLSGGQNGYTF. The whole variable domain, filled in from reference TRBV5-1 and TRBJ1-2, reads KAGVTQTPRYLIKTRGQQVTLSCSPISGHRSVSWYQQTPGQGLQFLFEYFSETQRNKGNFPGRFSGRQFSNSRSEMNVSTLELGDSALYLCASSLSGGQNGYTFGSGTRLTVV.

The chain is built from TRBV19 and TRBJ1-2; D possibly corresponds to TRBD1 (5 bases). The germline gives CDR1 LNHDA, CDR2 SQIVND (reference sequence). Deletions cut 3 bases from V and 3 bases from J, with 11 bases between. The CDR3 runs 14 residues. The CDR3 loop reads CASSMSRADYGYTF. DNA for the CDR3: TGTGCCAGTAGTATGAGCAGGGCGGACTATGGCTACACCTTC.

The CDR3 region is CASSLPLDVRGNEKLFF. The CDR3 nucleotides read TGTGCCAGCAGTCTCCCCCTTGATGTCAGGGGAAATGAAAAACTGTTTTTT. The chain carries TRBV6-2 or TRBV6-3 and TRBJ1-4; TRBD1 might be the D (6 bases). The CDR3 contains 17 residues. The V gene lost 5 bases and the J gene lost 5 bases, with 21 bases spanning the gap. Per germline, CDR1 MNHEY and CDR2 SVGEGT.

The J gene is TRBJ2-7, the V gene TRBV7-9; 8 bases agree with TRBD1. Trimming cost V 1 base and J 1 base; bases outside gene matches: 6. CDR1 and CDR2 from the germline V gene are SEHNR and FQNEAQ (reference sequence). The CDR3 is 16 amino acids. The CDR3 reads CASSLGSGDRSYEQYF. The DNA of the CDR3 is TGTGCCAGCAGCTTAGGTTCTGGGGACAGGTCCTACGAGCAGTACTTC. Variable domain in full (rest from reference TRBV7-9 and TRBJ2-7): DTGVSQNPRHKITKRGQNVTFRCDPISEHNRLYWYRQTLGQGPEFLTYFQNEAQLEKSRLLSDRFSAERPKGSFSTLEIQRTEQGDSAMYLCASSLGSGDRSYEQYFGPGTRLTVT.

This chain joins TRBV4-3 and TRBJ2-7; D not certain. Trimming took off 0 bases at V and 2 bases at J, with 11 bases between the two ends. Germline V gives CDR1 LGHNA, CDR2 YSLEER. This CDR3 spans 15 amino acids. CDR3 coding DNA: TGCGCCAGCAGCCAAGATCTAGGCCAGCCCTACGAGCAGTACTTC. It codes for CASSQDLGQPYEQYF.

The chain recombines TRBV7-8 with TRBJ2-7; a weak D match, TRBD1 (8 bases). The CDR3 extends over 18 amino acids. Germline values: CDR1 SGHVS, CDR2 FQNEAQ. Trimming took 0 bases from V and 3 from J, leaving 21 bases between them. CDR3 sequence reads: CASSLAAGGQGGIYEQYF. The CDR3 nucleotides are TGTGCCAGCAGCTTAGCCGCCGGTGGACAGGGAGGGATCTACGAGCAGTACTTC.

This sequence joins TRBV18 and TRBJ1-1, with 11 bases fitting TRBD1. There are 15 residues in the CDR3. Germline V lookup: CDR1 KGHSH, CDR2 LQKENI. Trimming at V came to 3 bases and at J to 5 bases, leaving 5 bases not matched to a gene. The CDR3 coding sequence is TGTGCCAGCTCACCGGGGGACAGGGGGAGGACTGAAGCTTTCTTT. It specifies CASSPGDRGRTEAFF.